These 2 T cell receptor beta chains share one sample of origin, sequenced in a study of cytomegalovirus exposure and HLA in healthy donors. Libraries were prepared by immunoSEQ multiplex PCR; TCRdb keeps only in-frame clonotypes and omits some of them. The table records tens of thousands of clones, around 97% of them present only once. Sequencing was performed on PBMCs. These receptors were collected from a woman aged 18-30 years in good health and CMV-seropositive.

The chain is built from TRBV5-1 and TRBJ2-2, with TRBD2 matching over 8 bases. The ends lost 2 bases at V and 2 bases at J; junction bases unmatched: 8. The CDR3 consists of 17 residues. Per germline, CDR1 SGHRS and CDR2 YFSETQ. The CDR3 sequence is CASSFFREGLNTGELFF. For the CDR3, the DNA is TGCGCCAGCAGCTTTTTCCGGGAGGGCCTTAACACCGGGGAGCTGTTTTTT.

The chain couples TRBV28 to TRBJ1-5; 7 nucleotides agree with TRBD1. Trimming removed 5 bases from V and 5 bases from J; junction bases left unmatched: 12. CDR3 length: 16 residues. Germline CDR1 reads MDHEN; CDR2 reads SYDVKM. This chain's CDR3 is CASSPRGLPTHQPQHF. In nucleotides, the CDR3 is TGTGCCAGCAGTCCCAGGGGGTTGCCCACCCATCAGCCCCAGCATTTT.